A selection of T cell receptor beta chains follows, all from one sample in a study of molecular identifiers for immune sequencing clone quantification. In TCRdb, the PCR reads were re-called with MiXCR into one record per CDR3 protein. This sample has hundreds of thousands of distinct CDR3 sequences, with about 20% found just once. The specimen was naive CD8+ T cells from blood, with Jurkat cell RNA spiked in. The receptors originated from a human donor in good health. Some libraries in this study had Jurkat cell RNA spiked in. The CDR3 runs from the conserved cysteine through the conserved F or W. The D gene is left open where the match is weak. Expanded clones get a size class; other rows say once, few or many, or leave the size out.

many	TRBV7-9	TRBJ2-2	.	CASSLVVQTNTGELFF	TGTGCCAGCAGCTTAGTCGTACAGACGAACACCGGGGAGCTGTTTTTT
.	TRBV19	TRBJ2-7	TRBD2	CATRLAEAGPSEQYF	TGTGCCACCAGACTAGCGGAGGCTGGTCCCTCCGAGCAGTACTTC
many	TRBV20-1	TRBJ2-3	TRBD1	CSARVVGQGVFLADTQYF	TGCAGTGCTAGAGTCGTGGGACAGGGGGTTTTCTTAGCAGATACGCAGTATTTT
many	TRBV12-3/TRBV12-4	TRBJ2-3	.	CASSALQRTTDTQYF	TGTGCCAGCAGTGCCCTCCAGCGGACCACAGATACGCAGTATTTT
.	TRBV12-3/TRBV12-4	TRBJ2-7	.	CSSTLGRNYEQYF	TGTTCCAGCACCCTGGGACGGAACTACGAGCAGTACTTC
.	TRBV20-1	TRBJ2-3	.	CSASPGSPAADTQYF	TGCAGTGCTAGTCCAGGATCCCCTGCGGCAGATACGCAGTATTTT
few	TRBV7-9	TRBJ2-7	.	CASSRDPFLLGEQYF	TGTGCCAGCAGCCGGGACCCCTTTCTCTTGGGCGAGCAGTACTTC
few	TRBV12-3/TRBV12-4	TRBJ1-5	.	CASNAGPGSNQPQHF	TGTGCCAGCAACGCGGGACCGGGAAGCAATCAGCCCCAGCATTTT
.	TRBV6-1	TRBJ1-4	.	CASSGGLGFGETNEKLFF	TGTGCCAGCAGTGGGGGCTTAGGGTTCGGGGAGACTAATGAAAAACTGTTTTTT
few	TRBV30	TRBJ1-3	TRBD1	CAWSVWGDSSGNTIYF	TGTGCCTGGAGTGTATGGGGGGACAGTTCGGGAAACACCATATATTTT
.	TRBV6-2/TRBV6-3	TRBJ2-1	TRBD2	CASSCLAGDVNEQFF	TGTGCCAGCAGTTGCCTGGCGGGAGATGTTAATGAGCAGTTCTTC